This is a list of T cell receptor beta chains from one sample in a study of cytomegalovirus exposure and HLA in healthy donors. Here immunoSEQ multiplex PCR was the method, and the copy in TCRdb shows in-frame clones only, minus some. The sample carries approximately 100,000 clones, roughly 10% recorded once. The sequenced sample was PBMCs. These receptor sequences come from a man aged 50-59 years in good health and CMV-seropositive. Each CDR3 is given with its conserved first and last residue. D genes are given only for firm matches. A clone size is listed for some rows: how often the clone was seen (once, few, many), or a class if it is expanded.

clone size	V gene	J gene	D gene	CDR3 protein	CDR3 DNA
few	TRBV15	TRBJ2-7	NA	CATSRDMAGSSHEQYF	TGTGCCACCAGCAGAGATATGGCGGGAAGTTCCCACGAGCAGTACTTC
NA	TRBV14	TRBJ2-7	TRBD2	CASSQPGLAGELDEQYF	TGTGCCAGCAGCCAGCCGGGACTAGCGGGAGAGCTCGACGAGCAGTACTTC
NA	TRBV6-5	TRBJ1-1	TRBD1	CASSSGTANTEAFF	TGTGCCAGCAGTTCAGGGACAGCTAACACTGAAGCTTTCTTT
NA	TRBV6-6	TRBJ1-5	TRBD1	CASRTGDQPQHF	TGTGCCAGCAGGACAGGGGATCAGCCCCAGCATTTT
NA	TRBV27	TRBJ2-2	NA	CASRPHGTGELFF	TGTGCCAGCAGACCCCACGGGACCGGGGAGCTGTTTTTT
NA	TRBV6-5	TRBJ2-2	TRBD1	CASSPDRDSTGELFF	TGTGCCAGCAGTCCGGACAGGGATTCCACCGGGGAGCTGTTTTTT
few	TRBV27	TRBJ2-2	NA	CASSLSQGGVTGELFF	TGTGCCAGCAGTTTATCGCAGGGCGGGGTCACCGGGGAGCTGTTTTTT
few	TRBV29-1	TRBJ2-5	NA	CSAPTDIETQYF	TGCAGCGCACCGACAGATATAGAGACCCAGTACTTC
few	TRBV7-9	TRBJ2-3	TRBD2	CASSPRGPSGGTNTQYF	TGTGCCAGCAGCCCTAGAGGCCCTAGCGGGGGGACGAATACGCAGTATTTT
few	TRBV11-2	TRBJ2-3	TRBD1	CASSLDLTGSGTDTQYF	TGTGCCAGCAGCTTAGATCTGACAGGGTCGGGCACAGATACGCAGTATTTT
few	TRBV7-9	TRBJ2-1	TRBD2	CASSSRAGELEQFF	TGTGCCAGCAGCTCCCGAGCGGGAGAGTTGGAGCAGTTCTTC
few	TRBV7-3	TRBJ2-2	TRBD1	CASSLAGTVGRTGELFF	TGTGCCAGCAGCTTAGCCGGGACAGTTGGGAGAACCGGGGAGCTGTTTTTT
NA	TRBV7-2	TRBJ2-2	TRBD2	CASSPGLAGKSGELFF	TGTGCCAGCAGCCCTGGACTAGCGGGAAAAAGCGGGGAGCTGTTTTTT
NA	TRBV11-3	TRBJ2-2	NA	CASSLVPSSVTGELFF	TGTGCCAGCAGCTTAGTACCTAGCAGCGTCACCGGGGAGCTGTTTTTT
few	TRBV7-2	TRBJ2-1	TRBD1	CASSPNRDRGRNEQFF	TGTGCCAGCAGCCCGAACCGGGACAGGGGACGAAATGAGCAGTTCTTC
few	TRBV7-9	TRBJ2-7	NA	CASSLPESYEQYF	TGTGCCAGCAGCTTACCGGAGTCCTACGAGCAGTACTTC
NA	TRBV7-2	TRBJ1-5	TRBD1	CASSLAGQLNQPQHF	TGTGCCAGCAGCTTAGCGGGACAGCTCAATCAGCCCCAGCATTTT
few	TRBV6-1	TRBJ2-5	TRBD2	CASSEAPSGPQETQYF	TGTGCCAGCAGTGAAGCGCCTAGCGGGCCCCAAGAGACCCAGTACTTC
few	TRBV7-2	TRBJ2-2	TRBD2	CASRSGGNTGELFF	TGTGCCAGCAGATCGGGGGGGAACACCGGGGAGCTGTTTTTT
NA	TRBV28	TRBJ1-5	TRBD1	CASTSQGASNQPQHF	TGTGCCAGCACCTCCCAGGGGGCGAGCAATCAGCCCCAGCATTTT
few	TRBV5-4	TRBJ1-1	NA	CASSLWGGADTEAFF	TGTGCCAGCAGCTTGTGGGGGGGCGCGGACACTGAAGCTTTCTTT
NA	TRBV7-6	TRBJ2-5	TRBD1	CASSLATGAILETQYF	TGTGCCAGCAGCTTAGCGACAGGGGCGATTTTAGAGACCCAGTACTTC
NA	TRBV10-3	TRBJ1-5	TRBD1	CAISAGTVGYDNQPQHF	TGTGCCATCAGCGCAGGGACAGTTGGGTATGACAATCAGCCCCAGCATTTT
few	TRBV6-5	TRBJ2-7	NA	CATSTSYEQYF	TGTGCCACCTCCACTTCCTACGAGCAGTACTTC
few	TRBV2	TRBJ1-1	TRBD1	CASSVGRGNTEAFF	TGTGCCAGCAGTGTGGGCAGGGGGAATACTGAAGCTTTCTTT
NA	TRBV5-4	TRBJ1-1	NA	CASSLVNRGNTEAFF	TGTGCCAGCAGCCTCGTGAATCGAGGGAACACTGAAGCTTTCTTT
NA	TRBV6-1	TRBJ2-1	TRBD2	CASSKGAGGGTYNEQFF	TGTGCCAGCAGTAAAGGGGCGGGAGGGGGGACCTACAATGAGCAGTTCTTC
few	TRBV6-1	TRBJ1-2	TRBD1	CASSSAGGYGYTF	TGTGCCAGCAGTTCCGCAGGGGGCTATGGCTACACCTTC
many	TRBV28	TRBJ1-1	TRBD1	CASSLTGRGTEAFF	TGTGCCAGCAGTTTGACAGGGAGAGGAACTGAAGCTTTCTTT
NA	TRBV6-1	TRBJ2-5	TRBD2	CASSEAAGSSGRAMRGETQYF	TGTGCCAGCAGTGAAGCTGCCGGTAGTAGCGGGAGGGCCATGAGGGGGGAGACCCAGTACTTC
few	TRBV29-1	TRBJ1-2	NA	CSVDLRGHASDDSYGYTF	TGCAGCGTCGACTTAAGGGGACACGCTTCGGACGATTCTTATGGCTACACCTTC
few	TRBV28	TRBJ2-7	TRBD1	CASSSYRGYRYEQYF	TGTGCCAGCAGTTCCTACAGGGGATATCGCTACGAGCAGTACTTC
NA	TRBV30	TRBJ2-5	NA	CAWKGGWGRKTQYF	TGTGCCTGGAAAGGGGGCTGGGGGAGGAAGACCCAGTACTTC
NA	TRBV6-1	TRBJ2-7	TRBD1	CASSKGTAYEQYF	TGTGCCAGCAGCAAAGGGACAGCCTACGAGCAGTACTTC
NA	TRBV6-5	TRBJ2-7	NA	CASTELGFHEQYF	TGTGCCAGCACCGAACTAGGGTTCCACGAGCAGTACTTC
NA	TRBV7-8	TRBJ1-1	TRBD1	CASSLATGGGKNTEAFF	TGTGCCAGCAGCTTAGCGACAGGGGGCGGCAAAAACACTGAAGCTTTCTTT
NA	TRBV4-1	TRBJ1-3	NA	CASSQETGIHSGNTIYF	TGCGCCAGCAGCCAAGAAACAGGGATCCACTCTGGAAACACCATATATTTT
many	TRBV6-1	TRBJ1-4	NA	CASDLDFAREKLFF	TGTGCCAGCGACCTAGACTTTGCGCGGGAAAAACTGTTTTTT
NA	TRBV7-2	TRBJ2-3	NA	CASSAGQFGTDTQYF	TGTGCCAGCAGCGCAGGGCAGTTCGGCACAGATACGCAGTATTTT
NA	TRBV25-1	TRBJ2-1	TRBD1	CASNGQGTYNEQFF	TGTGCCAGCAATGGACAGGGAACCTACAATGAGCAGTTCTTC
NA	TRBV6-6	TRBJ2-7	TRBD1	CASSDRQGRYEQYF	TGTGCCAGCAGCGATCGACAGGGCCGATACGAGCAGTACTTC
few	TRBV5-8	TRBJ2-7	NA	CASSLVGSYEQYF	TGTGCCAGCAGCTTGGTCGGGAGCTACGAGCAGTACTTC
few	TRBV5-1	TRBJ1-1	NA	CASSLFTGKNTEAFF	TGCGCCAGCAGCTTGTTTACAGGGAAGAACACTGAAGCTTTCTTT
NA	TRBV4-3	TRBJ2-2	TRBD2	CASSQDLSLLAGVSGELFF	TGCGCCAGCAGCCAAGATCTTTCGTTGCTAGCGGGAGTTTCCGGGGAGCTGTTTTTT
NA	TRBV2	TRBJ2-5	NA	CASLTPQETQYF	TGTGCCAGCCTGACACCTCAAGAGACCCAGTACTTC
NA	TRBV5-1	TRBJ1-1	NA	CASSFGQLNTEAFF	TGCGCCAGCAGCTTTGGCCAACTGAACACTGAAGCTTTCTTT